The 24 T cell receptor beta chains below all came from one sample that was sequenced in a study of blood T cell repertoires in COVID-19. The protocol was immunoSEQ multiplex PCR, while the TCRdb copy is restricted to in-frame clones and leaves out a portion. The repertoire holds 70,000 to 90,000 clones, about 86% seen once, with less than 7.5% in the top ten. Sequencing was performed on peripheral blood. The source is a man at least 80 years old with COVID-19, enrolled during active disease.

This chain uses TRBV14 with TRBJ1-5; D is unresolved. The CDR3 is 13 residues long. Germline V CDR1 and CDR2: SGHDN, FVKESK. V gave up 0 bases and J gave up 4 bases, with 4 bases separating them. The chain's CDR3 is CASSQDINQPQHF. The CDR3 region has the DNA TGTGCCAGCAGCCAAGACATTAATCAGCCCCAGCATTTT.

J is TRBJ1-2 and V is TRBV10-3; 7 bases match TRBD1. Germline CDR1 is ENHRY and CDR2 is SYGVKD. The CDR3 sequence is 14 residues long. V was clipped by 5 bases and J by 2 bases; unmatched bases: 5. In nucleotides, the CDR3 is TGTGCCATCAGTTCCAACAGGGGCAACTATGGCTACACCTTC. Protein sequence: CAISSNRGNYGYTF.

The sample holds one count of this clone. The J gene is TRBJ1-1, the V gene TRBV28; no firm D call. Germline CDR1 is MDHEN and CDR2 is SYDVKM. Between the trimmed V and J ends, which lost 8 bases and 2 bases, there was a span of 6 bases. The CDR3 is made up of 11 amino acids. The CDR3: CASRLNTEAFF. For the CDR3, the DNA is TGTGCCAGCCGCCTAAACACTGAAGCTTTCTTT.

The chain carries TRBV4-1 and TRBJ1-1; the D gene is possibly TRBD1 (6 bases). V gave up 4 bases and J gave up 1 base, with 16 bases separating them. CDR3 size: 16 residues. The germline V gene encodes CDR1 MGHRA and CDR2 YSYEKL. The CDR3 loop reads CASSPNPGQRNTEAFF. Written as DNA, the CDR3 is TGCGCCAGCAGCCCAAACCCTGGACAGAGGAACACTGAAGCTTTCTTT.

The CDR3 coding sequence is TGTGCCAGCAGCCAAGTATCCAACAGGGTCTATGGCTACACCTTC. This encodes CASSQVSNRVYGYTF. This sequence joins TRBV14 and TRBJ1-2; TRBD1 is a possible D gene (6 bases). Germline V gene sequence: CDR1 SGHDN, CDR2 FVKESK. Trimming left V 1 base short and J 4 bases short, with 13 bases between. This CDR3 has 15 residues. The whole variable domain, filled in from reference TRBV14 and TRBJ1-2, reads EAGVTQFPSHSVIEKGQTVTLRCDPISGHDNLYWYRRVMGKEIKFLLHFVKESKQDESGMPNNRFLAERTGGTYSTLKVQPAELEDSGVYFCASSQVSNRVYGYTFGSGTRLTVV.

The chain joins TRBV9 to TRBJ2-3; D call uncertain. Trimming pared 2 bases from V and 2 bases from J, leaving 3 bases between. This CDR3 has 12 residues. Germline CDR1 and CDR2: SGDLS and YYNGEE. The CDR3 nucleotides read TGTGCCAGCAGCGTTTACACAGATACGCAGTATTTT. It specifies CASSVYTDTQYF.

This clone was seen a handful of times. J is TRBJ1-4 and V is TRBV29-1; 11 nucleotides agree with TRBD1. Germline lookup yields CDR1 SQVTM and CDR2 ANQGSEA. The CDR3 totals 17 residues. V lost 2 bases, J lost 7 bases, and 12 bases stayed unmatched. CDR3 nucleotide sequence: TGCAGCGTTGAAAATCTCGGGACAGGGGGGAGAGGTGAAAAACTGTTTTTT. The encoded protein is CSVENLGTGGRGEKLFF.

The rearrangement uses TRBV9 and TRBJ1-3, with D unresolved. Trimming shortened V by 4 bases and J by 0 bases, and 14 bases separated the two germline ends. Germline CDR1 and CDR2: SGDLS and YYNGEE. The CDR3 consists of 16 residues. CDR3 loop: CASSRFGSLSGNTIYF. The CDR3 coding sequence is TGTGCCAGCAGCCGATTCGGGAGCCTCTCTGGAAACACCATATATTTT. Full variable domain (missing parts from reference TRBV9 and TRBJ1-3): DSGVTQTPKHLITATGQRVTLRCSPRSGDLSVYWYQQSLDQGLQFLIQYYNGEERAKGNILERFSAQQFPDLHSELNLSSLELGDSALYFCASSRFGSLSGNTIYFGEGSWLTVV.

The CDR3 sequence is CASSGASYDIQYF. CDR3 bases: TGTGCCAGCAGCGGGGCCTCTTACGACATTCAGTACTTC. J is TRBJ2-4 and V is TRBV9; D is undetermined. V was cut by 3 bases and J by 8 bases, with 12 bases left in between. The CDR3 is 13 residues long. From germline, CDR1 is SGDLS and CDR2 YYNGEE. The full variable domain, with the rest looked up from reference TRBV9 and TRBJ2-4, is DSGVTQTPKHLITATGQRVTLRCSPRSGDLSVYWYQQSLDQGLQFLIQYYNGEERAKGNILERFSAQQFPDLHSELNLSSLELGDSALYFCASSGASYDIQYFGAGTRLSVL.

This chain uses TRBV5-1 with TRBJ2-7; 8 bases map to TRBD1. The CDR3 sequence is 17 residues long. Germline loops: CDR1 SGHRS, CDR2 YFSETQ. V trimming: 0 bases; J trimming: 11 bases; junction bases outside the gene matches: 19. CDR3 in DNA: TGCGCCAGCAGCTTGGGACAGGGGTTTGGACCCGACACAGGAGAGTACTTC. Translating it yields CASSLGQGFGPDTGEYF.

The chain is built from TRBV6-2 or TRBV6-3 and TRBJ2-1; the D gene is possibly TRBD2 (7 bases). The CDR3 extends over 16 amino acids. Germline CDR1 is MNHEY and CDR2 is SVGEGT. V was cut by 5 bases and J by 4 bases, with 18 bases left in between. CDR3 in amino acids: CASSTRGGGVYNEQFF. CDR3 coding DNA: TGTGCCAGCAGTACACGGGGAGGGGGAGTGTACAATGAGCAGTTCTTC.

V usage is TRBV14 and J usage is TRBJ1-2, with a possible D match to TRBD1 (6 bases). Trimming left V 1 base short and J 4 bases short, with 10 bases between. Germline V lookup: CDR1 SGHDN, CDR2 FVKESK. This CDR3 region has 14 residues. The CDR3 DNA is TGTGCCAGCAGCCAAGTCGCGGGGGCCTATGGCTACACCTTC. Translation gives CASSQVAGAYGYTF.

This sequence joins TRBV4-3 and TRBJ1-2, with TRBD1 matching 7 bases. CDR1 LGHNA and CDR2 YSLEER come from the germline V gene. The CDR3 extends over 14 amino acids. J was trimmed by 4 bases and V by 2 bases; bases with no gene match: 4. CDR3 DNA sequence: TGCGCCAGCAGCCAACCGGGACAGCCCTATGGCTACACCTTC. It specifies CASSQPGQPYGYTF.

The rearrangement joins TRBV11-2 to TRBJ2-7, with TRBD2 matching 7 bases. The ends lost 1 base at V and 2 bases at J; junction bases unmatched: 11. This CDR3 is built from 17 residues. From germline, CDR1 is SGHAT and CDR2 FQNNGV. The CDR3 protein is CASSLVPTSRNTYEQYF. In DNA, the CDR3 is TGTGCCAGCAGCTTAGTGCCGACTAGCAGAAATACCTACGAGCAGTACTTC. Full variable domain (outside the CDR3, taken from reference TRBV11-2 and TRBJ2-7): EAGVAQSPRYKIIEKRQSVAFWCNPISGHATLYWYQQILGQGPKLLIQFQNNGVVDDSQLPKDRFSAERLKGVDSTLKIQPAKLEDSAVYLCASSLVPTSRNTYEQYFGPGTRLTVT.

V and J are TRBV7-6 and TRBJ2-7; 13 bases map to TRBD2. V was pared by 2 bases and J by 2 bases, with 0 bases of the junction left unmatched. There are 15 residues in the CDR3. CDR1 and CDR2 (germline): SGHVS, FNYEAQ. CDR3 amino acids: CASSLTSGGAYEQYF. In DNA, the CDR3 is TGTGCCAGCAGCTTAACTAGCGGGGGGGCCTACGAGCAGTACTTC.

This sequence joins TRBV5-1 and TRBJ2-5, with 9 bases lining up with TRBD1. J gave up 7 bases and V 4 bases, and 5 bases lay outside the gene matches. CDR3 size: 13 residues. Germline CDR1 SGHRS, CDR2 YFSETQ. Here the CDR3 reads CASSRPGQGTQYF. The CDR3 DNA reads TGCGCCAGCAGCCGCCCGGGACAGGGGACCCAGTACTTC.

This chain links TRBV5-4 with TRBJ2-2; D might be TRBD1 (6 bases). Trimming stripped 4 bases from V and 1 base from J, with 11 bases between. This CDR3 contains 15 residues. Germline assignment: CDR1 SGHNT and CDR2 YYREEE (reference sequence). For the CDR3, the DNA is TGTGCCAGCAGCGACAAACAGGGGAACACCGGGGAGCTGTTTTTT. As protein: CASSDKQGNTGELFF.

The chain links TRBV27 to TRBJ1-1; no reliable D call. Germline V CDR1 and CDR2: MNHEY, SMNVEV (reference sequence). Trimming took off 5 bases at V and 0 bases at J, with 13 bases between the two ends. The length of the CDR3 is 15 residues. The CDR3 sequence: CASSLFGSLNTEAFF. DNA for the CDR3: TGTGCCAGCAGTCTGTTTGGCAGTCTGAACACTGAAGCTTTCTTT.

The chain is built from TRBV5-1 and TRBJ2-7, with 7 bases lining up with TRBD1. Looked up from germline, CDR1 is SGHRS and CDR2 is YFSETQ. V lost 1 base, J lost 2 bases, and 3 bases stayed unmatched. The CDR3 has 14 residues. Written as DNA, the CDR3 is TGCGCCAGCAGCTTGACAGGGGACCCCTACGAGCAGTACTTC. Its protein product is CASSLTGDPYEQYF.

The CDR3: CASSRQNYEQYF. The DNA for the CDR3 is TGTGCCAGCAGCCGACAGAACTACGAGCAGTACTTC. The genes are TRBV3-1 (or the pseudogene TRBV3-2) and TRBJ2-7; D possibly corresponds to TRBD1 (5 bases). V was shortened by 4 bases and J by 3 bases, with 7 bases between the two germline ends. This CDR3 spans 12 amino acids. In germline, CDR1 is LGHDT, CDR2 YNNKEL (reference sequence).

CDR3 in DNA: TGCGCCAGCAGCCAAGGACAGATAGCGGGGGGGGGCCAAGAGACCCAGTACTTC. As protein: CASSQGQIAGGGQETQYF. The chain employs TRBV4-3 and TRBJ2-5; 11 bases are a match to TRBD2. With 1 base clipped from V and 1 base from J, the junction kept 8 bases outside the gene matches. The CDR3 has 18 residues. Germline CDR1 is LGHNA and CDR2 is YSLEER.

This sequence joins TRBV6-4 and TRBJ2-3; TRBD2 might be the D (7 bases). Germline V gene data show CDR1 as MRHNA and CDR2 as SNTAGT. The CDR3 has 14 amino acids. V lost 6 bases, J lost 3 bases, and 13 bases lay in between. The CDR3 is CASSPGGQTDTQYF. The CDR3 DNA sequence: TGTGCCAGCAGCCCGGGGGGCCAGACAGATACGCAGTATTTT.

V and J are TRBV11-1 and TRBJ2-3; 8 nucleotides match TRBD2. The CDR3 totals 15 residues. V dropped 9 bases and J dropped 4; count of bases not matched to a gene: 12. Per germline, CDR1 SGHAT and CDR2 FQDESV (reference sequence). Written as DNA, the CDR3 is TGTGCCAGTCGACGCCGGGGGGGAGGGGCAGATACGCAGTATTTT. Translated: CASRRRGGGADTQYF.

The chain links TRBV3-1 (or the pseudogene TRBV3-2) to TRBJ1-1, with D possibly being TRBD1 (5 bases). The ends were cut back, 1 base at V and 4 bases at J, with 7 bases in the middle. Germline values: CDR1 LGHDT, CDR2 YNNKEL (reference sequence). This CDR3 comprises 13 residues. The CDR3 DNA reads as TGTGCCAGCAGCCAAGTTCAGGGCACTGAAGCTTTCTTT. Translation gives CASSQVQGTEAFF.